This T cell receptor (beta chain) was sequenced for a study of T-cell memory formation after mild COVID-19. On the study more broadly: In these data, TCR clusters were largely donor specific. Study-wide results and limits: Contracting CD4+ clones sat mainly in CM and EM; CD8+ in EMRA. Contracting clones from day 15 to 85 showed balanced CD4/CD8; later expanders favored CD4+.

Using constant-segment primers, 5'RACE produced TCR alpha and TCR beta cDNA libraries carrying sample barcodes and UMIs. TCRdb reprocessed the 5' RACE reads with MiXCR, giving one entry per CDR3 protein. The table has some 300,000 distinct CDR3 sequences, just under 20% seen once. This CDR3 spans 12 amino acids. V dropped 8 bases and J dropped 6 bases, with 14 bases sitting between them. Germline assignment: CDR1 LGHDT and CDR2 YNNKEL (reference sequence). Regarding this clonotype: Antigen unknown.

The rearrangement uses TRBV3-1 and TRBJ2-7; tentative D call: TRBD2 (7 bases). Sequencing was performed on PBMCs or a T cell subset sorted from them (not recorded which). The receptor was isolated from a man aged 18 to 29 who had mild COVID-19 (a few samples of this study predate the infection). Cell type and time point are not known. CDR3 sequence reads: CASESRGAEQYF. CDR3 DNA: TGTGCCAGCGAGAGTCGGGGGGCCGAGCAGTACTTC.